A single sample gave rise to the 26 T cell receptor beta chains below, sequenced in a study of blood T cell repertoires in COVID-19. Libraries were prepared by immunoSEQ multiplex PCR; TCRdb keeps only in-frame clonotypes and omits some of them. The table records around 170,000 clones, 80% to 85% of them present only once. The sample taken for sequencing was peripheral blood. The receptors were gathered from an elderly woman with COVID-19, enrolled during active disease.

The chain recombines TRBV3-1 (or the pseudogene TRBV3-2) with TRBJ1-1; D is perhaps TRBD1 (6 bases). V gave up 0 bases and J gave up 10 bases, with 21 bases separating them. The CDR3 has 16 amino acids. Looked up from germline, CDR1 is LGHDT and CDR2 is YNNKEL (reference sequence). The CDR3 is CASSQDPGEGGRLAFF. DNA of the CDR3: TGTGCCAGCAGCCAAGATCCCGGGGAGGGGGGCAGATTAGCTTTCTTT.

V and J are TRBV5-1 and TRBJ2-7; the D gene is possibly TRBD2 (6 bases). CDR1 is SGHRS and CDR2 is YFSETQ in the germline V gene. Trimming removed 4 bases at V and 1 base at J, with 15 bases between. CDR3 length: 15 residues. CDR3 coding DNA: TGCGCCAGCAGCCCGGCTGGGGGGAAGTCCTACGAGCAGTACTTC. Protein sequence: CASSPAGGKSYEQYF.

This clone was seen repeatedly, ten times or more. Other nucleotide sequences from this sample produce the same CDR3. The chain couples TRBV7-9 to TRBJ2-2; 11 bases map to TRBD2. The CDR3 is made up of 14 amino acids. J lost 6 bases, V lost 3 bases, and 0 bases had no gene match. CDR1 SEHNR and CDR2 FQNEAQ come from the germline V gene (reference sequence). CDR3 sequence (DNA): TGTGCCAGCAGCTTGGGACTAGCGGCCGGGGAGCTGTTTTTT. The encoded protein is CASSLGLAAGELFF.

The rearrangement joins TRBV30 to TRBJ2-5, with 10 bases matching TRBD2. V lost 0 bases to trimming and J lost 5 bases; unmatched junction nucleotides: 6. The CDR3 extends over 15 amino acids. In germline, CDR1 is GTSNPN, CDR2 SVGIG (reference sequence). Here the CDR3 reads CAWSVQRGGVETQYF. CDR3 DNA: TGTGCCTGGAGTGTACAGCGGGGGGGCGTGGAGACCCAGTACTTC.

The chain carries TRBV4-1 and TRBJ1-6; TRBD1 agrees at 7 bases. Germline V lookup: CDR1 MGHRA, CDR2 YSYEKL. This CDR3 is built from 15 residues. Trimming removed 1 base from V and 6 bases from J; junction bases left unmatched: 3. In DNA form, the CDR3 reads TGCGCCAGCAGCCAAGGACAGGGATTTAATTCACCCCTCCACTTT. Protein: CASSQGQGFNSPLHF.

This clone was counted between two and nine times. The chain uses TRBV18 and TRBJ1-5, with unresolved D. Germline values: CDR1 KGHSH, CDR2 LQKENI. This CDR3 is built from 16 residues. V was clipped by 6 bases and J by 2 bases, with 17 bases between them. The CDR3 protein is CASSTQGGVGNQPQHF. Written as DNA, the CDR3 is TGTGCCAGCTCTACCCAAGGCGGGGTGGGCAATCAGCCCCAGCATTTT.

The chain joins TRBV13 to TRBJ2-3, with D possibly TRBD2 on 6 matching bases. There are 14 residues in the CDR3. V lost 5 bases and J lost 1, with 10 bases in between. Germline assignment: CDR1 PRHDT and CDR2 FYEKMQ (reference sequence). Here the CDR3 DNA reads TGTGCCAGCAGCCCGGAGGGTGGCACAGATACGCAGTATTTT. Encoded protein: CASSPEGGTDTQYF.

The chain couples TRBV6-1 to TRBJ1-5, with D perhaps matching TRBD1 (6 bases). Trimming took 1 base from V and 0 from J, leaving 16 bases between them. CDR1 and CDR2 (germline): MNHNS, SASEGT. CDR3 length: 18 amino acids. The DNA for the CDR3 is TGTGCCAGCAGTGAAGGTAGTCAGGGGAGATATAGCAATCAGCCCCAGCATTTT. This encodes CASSEGSQGRYSNQPQHF.

This chain links TRBV6-5 with TRBJ1-2; TRBD1 matches 7 bases. The V segment lost 7 bases and the J segment 2 bases; nucleotides outside the gene matches: 7. Germline CDR1 and CDR2: MNHEY and SVGAGI. CDR3 length: 14 amino acids. DNA for the CDR3: TGTGCCAGCATGTCAAGGGGGCGGAACTATGGCTACACCTTC. Translation gives CASMSRGRNYGYTF.

This clone was observed a single time. The chain joins TRBV28 to TRBJ1-6; TRBD1 agrees at 11 bases. The CDR3 is made up of 15 amino acids. Germline assignment: CDR1 MDHEN and CDR2 SYDVKM. Germline trimming cut 5 bases from V and 8 bases from J; bases unmatched to any gene: 5. The CDR3 protein is CASSPWDRGDSPLHF. Here the CDR3 DNA reads TGTGCCAGCAGTCCGTGGGACAGGGGGGATTCACCCCTCCACTTT.

The rearrangement uses TRBV13 and TRBJ2-5, with 9 positions matching TRBD1. This CDR3 is built from 15 residues. After removal of 4 bases from V and 4 bases from J, the junction contained 7 bases not matched to a gene. CDR1 is PRHDT, CDR2 FYEKMQ, per germline (reference sequence). CDR3 DNA sequence: TGTGCCAGCAGCTGGGGACAGGGTGGCCGAGAGACCCAGTACTTC. Amino acid sequence: CASSWGQGGRETQYF.

The chain combines TRBV19 with TRBJ1-2; D call uncertain. The CDR3 has 18 residues. The V and J ends lost 5 bases and 7 bases respectively, with 29 bases between them. From germline, CDR1 is LNHDA and CDR2 SQIVND (reference sequence). The CDR3 nucleotides read TGTGCCAGTAGTGCAACCTACCGGGAGCCCGCGAACTTGGGTGGCTACACCTTC. The encoded protein is CASSATYREPANLGGYTF.

The rearrangement links TRBV3-1 (or the pseudogene TRBV3-2) to TRBJ2-7; 7 nucleotides match TRBD1. The CDR3 has 18 residues. Germline CDR1 is LGHDT and CDR2 is YNNKEL (reference sequence). The V segment lost 0 bases and the J segment 6 bases; nucleotides outside the gene matches: 17. CDR3 loop: CASSQEGQVGPTELEQYF. The CDR3 DNA sequence: TGTGCCAGCAGCCAAGAAGGACAGGTGGGGCCAACGGAGCTCGAGCAGTACTTC.

This chain uses TRBV5-1 with TRBJ2-2; TRBD1 agrees at 8 bases. In germline, CDR1 is SGHRS, CDR2 YFSETQ. After removal of 7 bases from V and 3 bases from J, the junction contained 5 bases not matched to a gene. The CDR3 is 14 amino acids. The CDR3 loop is CASRRQGHTGELFF. The CDR3 nucleotides read TGCGCCAGCCGACGACAGGGGCACACCGGGGAGCTGTTTTTT. Supplemented by reference TRBV5-1 and TRBJ2-2, the full variable domain reads KAGVTQTPRYLIKTRGQQVTLSCSPISGHRSVSWYQQTPGQGLQFLFEYFSETQRNKGNFPGRFSGRQFSNSRSEMNVSTLELGDSALYLCASRRQGHTGELFFGEGSRLTVL.

The V gene is TRBV5-1, the J gene TRBJ2-5; 8 nucleotides match TRBD1. The V gene's germline CDR1 is SGHRS and CDR2 YFSETQ. CDR3 size: 15 residues. The V segment lost 4 bases and the J segment 4 bases; nucleotides outside the gene matches: 9. CDR3 sequence (DNA): TGCGCCAGCAGCCCGGCCGGGACAGGCGGAGAGACCCAGTACTTC. This translates into CASSPAGTGGETQYF.

The chain combines TRBV5-4 with TRBJ2-3, with 8 bases matching TRBD1. Germline V gene data show CDR1 as SGHNT and CDR2 as YYREEE (reference sequence). The CDR3 runs 13 residues. The V gene end was trimmed by 2 bases and the J gene end by 5 bases; junction bases not matched to a gene: 1. CDR3 amino acids: CASSFGTGDTQYF. CDR3 coding DNA: TGTGCCAGCAGCTTCGGGACAGGAGATACGCAGTATTTT. Full variable domain (outside the CDR3, taken from reference TRBV5-4 and TRBJ2-3): ETGVTQSPTHLIKTRGQQVTLRCSSQSGHNTVSWYQQALGQGPQFIFQYYREEENGRGNFPPRFSGLQFPNYSSELNVNALELDDSALYLCASSFGTGDTQYFGPGTRLTVL.

The V gene is TRBV3-1 (or the pseudogene TRBV3-2), the J gene TRBJ2-5; the match to TRBD2 covers 9 bases. Per the germline V gene, CDR1 is LGHDT and CDR2 is YNNKEL (reference sequence). This CDR3 spans 14 amino acids. The ends lost 5 bases at V and 3 bases at J; junction bases unmatched: 4. This CDR3 reads CASSKASGEETQYF. The CDR3 DNA follows: TGTGCCAGCAGCAAAGCTAGCGGGGAAGAGACCCAGTACTTC.

CDR3 sequence: CASSPWTGGETQYF. The CDR3 nucleotides are TGTGCCAGCTCACCATGGACAGGGGGAGAGACCCAGTACTTC. The chain has TRBV18 and TRBJ2-5; 10 positions agree with TRBD1. The V segment lost 2 bases and the J segment 4 bases; nucleotides outside the gene matches: 1. This CDR3 has 14 amino acids. From germline, CDR1 is KGHSH and CDR2 LQKENI.

The chain recombines TRBV11-2 with TRBJ1-1; D ambiguous. There are 16 residues in the CDR3. Germline assignment: CDR1 SGHAT and CDR2 FQNNGV. The V end was cut by 4 bases, the J end by 0 bases, with 15 bases between. CDR3 bases: TGTGCCAGCAGCTCTCCAGCGGGCCGGCTGAACACTGAAGCTTTCTTT. This codes for CASSSPAGRLNTEAFF.

J is TRBJ1-1 and V is TRBV29-1, with D possibly TRBD1 on 6 matching bases. The CDR3 runs 13 residues. Trimming cost V 7 bases and J 2 bases, with 14 bases left between them. Germline CDR1 and CDR2: SQVTM and ANQGSEA. The CDR3 sequence is CSAQRDTNTEAFF. The DNA for the CDR3 is TGCAGCGCCCAACGGGACACCAACACTGAAGCTTTCTTT.

The chain uses TRBV5-4 and TRBJ1-2; 9 bases fit TRBD1. The V gene end was trimmed by 0 bases and the J gene end by 5 bases; junction bases not matched to a gene: 5. From germline, CDR1 is SGHNT and CDR2 YYREEE (reference sequence). The CDR3 sequence is 15 residues long. The CDR3 reads CASSLGRQGVYGYTF. As DNA, the CDR3 is TGTGCCAGCAGCTTGGGGAGACAGGGGGTTTATGGCTACACCTTC.

This chain uses TRBV2 with TRBJ2-7; possible D gene TRBD2, 6 bases. There are 14 residues in the CDR3. The V end was cut by 3 bases, the J end by 1 base, with 10 bases between. The germline V gene encodes CDR1 SNHLY and CDR2 FYNNEI. The chain's CDR3 is CASSERGWSYEQYF. CDR3 bases: TGTGCCAGCAGTGAGCGGGGATGGTCCTACGAGCAGTACTTC.

The rearrangement uses TRBV10-3 and TRBJ1-1, with TRBD1 matching 10 bases. The CDR3 runs to 13 residues. V lost 6 bases, J lost 7 bases, and 5 bases stayed unmatched. CDR1 is ENHRY, CDR2 SYGVKD, per germline. CDR3 nucleotides: TGTGCCATCAGGGGGACAGGGGAAGGTGAAGCTTTCTTT. It codes for CAIRGTGEGEAFF.

This clone was seen ten or more times. This chain uses TRBV2 with TRBJ2-7; maybe TRBD1 (6 bases). The CDR3 is made up of 14 amino acids. Trimming took 7 bases from V and 7 from J, leaving 20 bases between them. Germline CDR1 reads SNHLY; CDR2 reads FYNNEI. CDR3 in DNA: TGTGCCAGCACAGTAAATGGAGGTCAGGGGGAGCAGTACTTC. As protein: CASTVNGGQGEQYF.

This clone was counted ten times or more. The chain has TRBV19 and TRBJ1-2; weak D call: TRBD1 (5 bases). The germline V and J ends were trimmed by 8 bases and 4 bases, with 11 bases remaining between them. CDR3 length: 12 residues. Germline V gene lookup returns CDR1 LNHDA and CDR2 SQIVND (reference sequence). The CDR3 bases are TGTGCCAGTTCGCAGGGTATCTATGGCTACACCTTC. Protein product: CASSQGIYGYTF.

This chain uses TRBV20-1 with TRBJ2-3, with 9 nucleotides matching TRBD1. The CDR3 length is 11 residues. The germline V gene encodes CDR1 DFQATT and CDR2 SNEGSKA (reference sequence). The CDR3 coding sequence is TGCGGCGGACAGGGGTCAGATACGCAGTATTTT. Translating gives CGGQGSDTQYF.